One sample yielded the 24 T cell receptor beta chains listed below, sequenced in a study of CD8+ T cells in alopecia areata. TCR sequencing used cDNA made by reverse transcription of extracted RNA. Produced via immunoSEQ multiplex PCR; TCRdb's table is partial and in-frame only. The sample gives about 180,000 clones, 67% of which show up once; 11% is in the top ten. Sample: CD8+ T cells sorted from blood, taken at week 0. Every receptor here comes from a human donor with alopecia areata.

The sample holds a few counts of this clone. The chain carries TRBV11-2 and TRBJ2-5; a possible D gene is TRBD2 (6 bases). Germline CDR1 is SGHAT and CDR2 is FQNNGV. The CDR3 is made up of 15 amino acids. The V and J ends lost 7 bases and 2 bases respectively, with 17 bases between them. The CDR3 DNA reads as TGTGCCAGCACCCCGGACTGGGGAGGACAAGAGACCCAGTACTTC. It is translated as CASTPDWGGQETQYF.

This chain links TRBV15 with TRBJ2-1, with D possibly matching TRBD2 (7 bases). Looked up from germline, CDR1 is LNHNV and CDR2 is YYDKDF (reference sequence). Between the trimmed V and J ends, which lost 3 bases and 7 bases, there was a span of 13 bases. The CDR3 runs to 14 residues. The CDR3 region is CATSSRGGMNEQFF. The CDR3 DNA sequence: TGTGCCACCAGCAGTAGGGGGGGAATGAATGAGCAGTTCTTC.

This chain links TRBV7-9 with TRBJ1-2; 8 bases are shared with TRBD1. The CDR3 contains 14 residues. CDR1 is SEHNR, CDR2 FQNEAQ, per germline (reference sequence). V lost 4 bases, J lost 3 bases, and 4 bases stayed unmatched. The CDR3 DNA reads as TGTGCCAGCAGCTCGGACAGGGAACACTATGGCTACACCTTC. Its translation is CASSSDREHYGYTF. Looking up the rest from reference TRBV7-9 and TRBJ1-2 gives the full variable domain: DTGVSQNPRHKITKRGQNVTFRCDPISEHNRLYWYRQTLGQGPEFLTYFQNEAQLEKSRLLSDRFSAERPKGSFSTLEIQRTEQGDSAMYLCASSSDREHYGYTFGSGTRLTVV.

J is TRBJ2-1 and V is TRBV25-1, with 7 positions matching TRBD1. Germline V lookup: CDR1 MGHDK, CDR2 SYGVNS. V lost 2 bases, J lost 0 bases, and 4 bases stayed unmatched. This CDR3 comprises 16 residues. CDR3 bases: TGTGCCAGCAGTGAACCTCACAGGGGCTCCTACAATGAGCAGTTCTTC. This gives the protein CASSEPHRGSYNEQFF.

This sequence joins TRBV5-1 and TRBJ2-5; 7 bases are a match to TRBD1. This CDR3 spans 13 amino acids. The germline CDR1 and CDR2 sequences are SGHRS and YFSETQ. V lost 4 bases, J lost 7 bases, and 7 bases stayed unmatched. In DNA, the CDR3 is TGCGCCAGCAGCCCCCTCAGACAGGGGACCCAGTACTTC. It codes for CASSPLRQGTQYF.

CDR3 DNA: TGTGCCAGCAGCACAGGGGGCTCCTACGAGCAGTACTTC. Amino acids: CASSTGGSYEQYF. This chain uses TRBV5-6 with TRBJ2-7; 8 nucleotides line up with TRBD1. The J segment lost 0 bases and the V segment lost 4 bases, leaving 0 bases of the junction unmatched. Germline CDR1 and CDR2: SGHDT and YYEEEE. CDR3 length: 13 residues.

The chain couples TRBV10-3 to TRBJ2-5, with D maybe TRBD1 (6 bases). CDR1 and CDR2 from the germline V gene are ENHRY and SYGVKD. The CDR3 sequence is 14 residues long. V was pared by 3 bases and J by 5 bases, with 13 bases between. CDR3: CAISDAGAEETQYF. The CDR3 DNA sequence: TGTGCCATCAGTGATGCAGGGGCGGAGGAGACCCAGTACTTC.

The chain is built from TRBV11-2 and TRBJ2-7, with D tentatively TRBD1 or TRBD2 (6 bases each). CDR3 length: 16 amino acids. Germline CDR1 is SGHAT and CDR2 is FQNNGV. The ends were cut back, 1 base at V and 4 bases at J, with 17 bases in the middle. CDR3 residues: CASSLAPPGANYEQYF. CDR3 bases: TGTGCCAGCAGCTTAGCGCCGCCGGGGGCGAATTACGAGCAGTACTTC.

The J gene is TRBJ1-1, the V gene TRBV2, with a weak D call TRBD1 (5 bases). Germline V lookup: CDR1 SNHLY, CDR2 FYNNEI. Deletions cut 3 bases from V and 4 bases from J, with 9 bases between. The CDR3 spans 13 residues. The CDR3 bases are TGTGCCAGCAGTGACGGGGGGGGCACTGAAGCTTTCTTT. Its translation is CASSDGGGTEAFF.

The rearrangement joins TRBV27 to TRBJ1-2, with 9 bases lining up with TRBD1. Germline loops: CDR1 MNHEY, CDR2 SMNVEV (reference sequence). The J segment lost 7 bases and the V segment lost 5 bases, leaving 5 bases of the junction unmatched. The CDR3 length is 13 residues. In DNA form, the CDR3 reads TGTGCCAGCAGTATACAGGGGGCGGGTGGCTACACCTTC. Encoded protein: CASSIQGAGGYTF.

This sequence joins TRBV29-1 and TRBJ2-5; 9 positions match TRBD1. The CDR3 runs 15 residues. The ends lost 1 base at V and 2 bases at J; junction bases unmatched: 5. CDR1 is SQVTM and CDR2 is ANQGSEA in the germline V gene. This chain's CDR3 is CSVEGGTGKQETQYF. As DNA, the CDR3 is TGCAGCGTTGAAGGGGGGACAGGGAAACAAGAGACCCAGTACTTC.

V gene TRBV2 combines with J gene TRBJ2-2; tentative D call: TRBD2 (5 bases). This CDR3 contains 17 residues. The V gene lost 1 base and the J gene lost 4 bases, with 16 bases spanning the gap. CDR1 and CDR2 from the germline V gene are SNHLY and FYNNEI. Here the CDR3 DNA reads TGTGCCAGCAGTGAAGGGTTTGCAGTGGCGGGCACCGGGGAGCTGTTTTTT. It encodes CASSEGFAVAGTGELFF.

This clone was observed a handful of times. The CDR3 here is CAWEFVGTGGYGYTF. The CDR3 coding sequence is TGTGCCTGGGAATTCGTCGGGACAGGGGGCTATGGCTACACCTTC. This chain connects TRBV30 to TRBJ1-2, with 11 positions matching TRBD1. The V gene's germline CDR1 is GTSNPN and CDR2 SVGIG (reference sequence). J gave up 4 bases and V 5 bases, and 9 bases lay outside the gene matches. The CDR3 length is 15 residues.

V usage is TRBV7-6 and J usage is TRBJ1-1; 9 nucleotides agree with TRBD1. CDR3 length: 14 amino acids. Germline V gene sequence: CDR1 SGHVS, CDR2 FNYEAQ. J lost 5 bases, V lost 4 bases, and 5 bases had no gene match. CDR3 sequence reads: CASSSGTGNTEAFF. The CDR3 DNA is TGTGCCAGCAGCTCGGGGACAGGGAATACTGAAGCTTTCTTT.

This clone has just a few counts. The J gene is TRBJ2-1, the V gene TRBV9; 9 bases line up with TRBD1. This CDR3 has 14 residues. The J segment lost 7 bases and the V segment lost 4 bases, leaving 6 bases of the junction unmatched. Germline V gives CDR1 SGDLS, CDR2 YYNGEE. DNA for the CDR3: TGTGCCAGCAGCCTGAGGACAGGGGAGAATGAGCAGTTCTTC. This translates into CASSLRTGENEQFF.

The V call is TRBV6-5, the J call TRBJ1-2, with TRBD1 as a possible D gene (5 bases). Germline V gives CDR1 MNHEY, CDR2 SVGAGI. The CDR3 runs 11 residues. Trimming pared 7 bases from V and 7 bases from J, leaving 10 bases between. CDR3 sequence (DNA): TGTGCCAGCAACGGGGCTGGTGGCTACACCTTC. Protein: CASNGAGGYTF.

The chain employs TRBV27 and TRBJ2-5; 10 nucleotides agree with TRBD2. The CDR3 is made up of 15 amino acids. The germline gives CDR1 MNHEY, CDR2 SMNVEV (reference sequence). Trimming took 6 bases from V and 1 from J; bases not matched to a gene: 5. The CDR3 spells CASRSVAGGQETQYF. Here the CDR3 DNA reads TGTGCCAGCAGGTCGGTAGCGGGGGGCCAAGAGACCCAGTACTTC.

This clone came up a few times. The chain joins TRBV5-1 to TRBJ2-7; 7 bases are a match to TRBD1. Trimming took 4 bases from V and 2 from J; bases not matched to a gene: 3. Germline V gives CDR1 SGHRS, CDR2 YFSETQ. This CDR3 contains 13 residues. The CDR3: CASSQGQAYEQYF. As DNA, the CDR3 is TGCGCCAGCAGCCAAGGACAGGCCTACGAGCAGTACTTC.

This clone was counted only a few times. The chain is built from TRBV5-6 and TRBJ2-7; D perhaps matches TRBD1 (6 bases). V shed 0 bases and J shed 6 bases, with 7 bases lying between them. The germline gives CDR1 SGHDT, CDR2 YYEEEE. The CDR3 extends over 12 amino acids. The CDR3 protein is CASSLGGLEQYF. The CDR3 bases are TGTGCCAGCAGCTTGGGGGGGCTCGAGCAGTACTTC. Complete variable domain (other parts from reference TRBV5-6 and TRBJ2-7): DAGVTQSPTHLIKTRGQQVTLRCSPKSGHDTVSWYQQALGQGPQFIFQYYEEEERQRGNFPDRFSGHQFPNYSSELNVNALLLGDSALYLCASSLGGLEQYFGPGTRLTVT.

This chain joins TRBV9 and TRBJ2-1; D ambiguous. Germline V gene lookup returns CDR1 SGDLS and CDR2 YYNGEE. With 3 bases removed from V and 2 bases from J, the gap between germline ends came to 15 bases. This CDR3 is built from 16 residues. The CDR3 DNA is TGTGCCAGCAGCGGACCAAGGGTCAGACCCTACAATGAGCAGTTCTTC. Its translation is CASSGPRVRPYNEQFF.

This clone was seen only a few times. This chain connects TRBV4-2 to TRBJ2-7; 7 bases are shared with TRBD2. Germline V gives CDR1 LGHNA, CDR2 YNFKEQ. J gave up 3 bases and V 2 bases, and 10 bases lay outside the gene matches. The CDR3 runs 16 residues. In DNA form, the CDR3 reads TGTGCCAGCAGCCAACCTGGGACTAACCACCGCTACGAGCAGTACTTC. Encoded protein: CASSQPGTNHRYEQYF.

This chain connects TRBV7-9 to TRBJ1-6; weak D call: TRBD1 (5 bases). This CDR3 has 16 amino acids. Trimming took off 5 bases at V and 9 bases at J, with 20 bases between the two ends. Germline V lookup: CDR1 SEHNR, CDR2 FQNEAQ (reference sequence). CDR3 bases: TGTGCCAGCAGCCTTGGGGAGGGAGGGGCCGCTTCACCCCTCCACTTT. Its translation is CASSLGEGGAASPLHF.

V gene TRBV15 combines with J gene TRBJ2-5; D uncertain. Trimming stripped 3 bases from V and 4 bases from J, with 12 bases between. Germline CDR1 LNHNV, CDR2 YYDKDF (reference sequence). This CDR3 is 14 amino acids long. The chain's CDR3 is CATSRRPGGETQYF. In DNA, the CDR3 is TGTGCCACCAGCAGGCGGCCCGGCGGAGAGACCCAGTACTTC. The variable domain in full, completed from reference TRBV15 and TRBJ2-5, reads DAMVIQNPRYQVTQFGKPVTLSCSQTLNHNVMYWYQQKSSQAPKLLFHYYDKDFNNEADTPDNFQSRRPNTSFCFLDIRSPGLGDTAMYLCATSRRPGGETQYFGPGTRLLVL.

The gene calls are TRBV5-1 and TRBJ2-6; D possibly corresponds to TRBD1 (6 bases). V gave up 5 bases and J gave up 0 bases, with 15 bases separating them. The CDR3 contains 17 residues. The germline gives CDR1 SGHRS, CDR2 YFSETQ. The CDR3 sequence: CASSPKDSYSGANVLTF. CDR3 sequence (DNA): TGCGCCAGCAGTCCAAAGGACAGTTACTCTGGGGCCAACGTCCTGACTTTC.